Detailed here is one TCR beta chain. What it binds is not known. This entry comes from a study of regulatory T cells in long-lasting Graves disease. Study background: The study enrolled newly diagnosed Graves' patients on antithyroid drugs under 3 months. General study points: Newly diagnosed Graves' patients exceeded persistent ones in TCR diversity. Preferential use of TRBV28, TRBJ1-2 and TRBJ2-5 was seen in persistent disease. Since the sample size was small, accuracy may have been reduced.

This CDR3 spans 15 amino acids. J lost 4 bases, V lost 6 bases, and 7 bases had no gene match. Looked up from germline, CDR1 is SGHAT and CDR2 is FQNNGV. The time point here: newly diagnosed GD, antithyroid drugs for less than 3 months. There was RNA extracted from PBMCs, and the TCR library was made from it. Combining iRepertoire HTBI primers with Arm-PCR of CDR3 regions, the authors built TCR beta libraries. A single record per CDR3 protein comes from TCRdb applying MiXCR to the multiplex PCR reads. Here the sample spans fewer than 350,000 distinct CDR3 sequences, 15% to 20% being singletons. V is TRBV11-2 and J is TRBJ2-1; the match to TRBD2 covers 9 bases. This sample comprised peripheral blood mononuclear cells (PBMCs), obtained at new diagnosis, from a patient treated with antithyroid drugs. The clonotype was recovered from a female donor with Graves disease. The CDR3 DNA reads TGTGCCAGCAGTCCCGGCGGGGGGGGATACAATGAGCAGTTCTTC. Translating gives CASSPGGGGYNEQFF.